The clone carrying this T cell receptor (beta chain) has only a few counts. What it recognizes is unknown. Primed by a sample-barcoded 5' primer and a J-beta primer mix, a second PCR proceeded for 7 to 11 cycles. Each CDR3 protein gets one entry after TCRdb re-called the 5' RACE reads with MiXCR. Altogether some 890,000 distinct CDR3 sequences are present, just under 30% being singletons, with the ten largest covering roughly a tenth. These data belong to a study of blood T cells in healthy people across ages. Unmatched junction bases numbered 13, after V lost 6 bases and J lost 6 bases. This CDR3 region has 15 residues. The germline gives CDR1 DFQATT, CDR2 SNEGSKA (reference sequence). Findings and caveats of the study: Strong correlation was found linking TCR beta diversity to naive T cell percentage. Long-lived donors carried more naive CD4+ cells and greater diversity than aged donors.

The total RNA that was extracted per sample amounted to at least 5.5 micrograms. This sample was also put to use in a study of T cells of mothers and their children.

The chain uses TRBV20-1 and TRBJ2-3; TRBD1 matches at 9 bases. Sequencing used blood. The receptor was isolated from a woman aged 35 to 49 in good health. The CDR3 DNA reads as TGCAGTGCCCGCGAACCGACAGGGGGATCTGATACGCAGTATTTT. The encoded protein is CSAREPTGGSDTQYF.